The rows below give T cell receptor beta chains drawn from one sample of a study of T cells in Graves' hyperthyroidism and ophthalmopathy. TCRdb processed the multiplex PCR reads anew with MiXCR; each CDR3 protein has one entry. The sample carries hundreds of thousands of distinct CDR3 sequences, approximately 15% recorded once. Sequencing was performed on blood. The receptors were gathered from a woman between 50 and 59 years old with Graves' ophthalmopathy. The CDR3 runs from the conserved cysteine through the conserved F or W. Each record gives: V gene, D gene, clone size, J gene, CDR3 protein, CDR3 DNA. D genes are given only for firm matches. Only some rows state a clone size, as once, few, many or a class for expanded clones.

V: TRBV5-5; D: .; size: .; J: TRBJ1-6; CDR3: CASSLDRAHNSPLHF; DNA: TGTGCCAGCAGCTTGGACAGGGCCCATAATTCACCCCTCCACTTT
V: TRBV20-1; D: .; size: many; J: TRBJ1-1; CDR3: CSETVRNTEAFF; DNA: TGCAGTGAAACAGTGAGGAACACTGAAGCTTTCTTT
V: TRBV28; D: TRBD1; size: many; J: TRBJ2-7; CDR3: CASSPGQGPKSYEQYF; DNA: TGTGCCAGCAGCCCAGGACAGGGACCAAAATCCTACGAGCAGTACTTC
V: TRBV12-3/TRBV12-4; D: .; size: few; J: TRBJ2-1; CDR3: CASSYRDGYNEQFF; DNA: TGTGCCAGCAGTTACAGGGACGGCTACAATGAGCAGTTCTTC
V: TRBV18; D: .; size: many; J: TRBJ1-5; CDR3: CASSPGGRGNQPQHF; DNA: TGTGCCAGCTCACCTGGGGGACGGGGCAATCAGCCCCAGCATTTT
V: TRBV12-3/TRBV12-4; D: .; size: many; J: TRBJ2-2; CDR3: CASSLGLVVLNGELFF; DNA: TGTGCCAGCAGTTTGGGATTGGTAGTATTGAACGGGGAGCTGTTTTTT
V: TRBV5-1; D: .; size: .; J: TRBJ1-3; CDR3: CASSFDSSGNTIYF; DNA: TGCGCCAGCAGCTTCGACAGCTCTGGAAACACCATATATTTT
V: TRBV7-8; D: TRBD1; size: many; J: TRBJ1-2; CDR3: CASRSGTENYGYTF; DNA: TGTGCCAGCAGATCCGGGACAGAGAACTATGGCTACACCTTC
V: TRBV7-8; D: TRBD2; size: many; J: TRBJ2-3; CDR3: CASKREPPRADTQYF; DNA: TGTGCCAGCAAGCGGGAGCCTCCCAGGGCAGATACGCAGTATTTT
V: TRBV6-2/TRBV6-3; D: .; size: many; J: TRBJ1-2; CDR3: CASSDILRDGYTF; DNA: TGTGCCAGCTCGGACATCCTAAGAGATGGCTACACCTTC
V: TRBV20-1; D: TRBD2; size: .; J: TRBJ2-7; CDR3: CSARRTSGGLDEQYF; DNA: TGCAGTGCTAGAAGGACTAGCGGAGGGTTAGACGAGCAGTACTTC
V: TRBV6-5; D: TRBD1; size: many; J: TRBJ2-5; CDR3: CASSYGQGPETQYF; DNA: TGTGCCAGCAGTTATGGACAGGGCCCTGAGACCCAGTACTTC
V: TRBV28; D: TRBD1; size: many; J: TRBJ2-1; CDR3: CASSKPDRDTHNEQFF; DNA: TGTGCCAGCAGTAAACCCGACAGGGATACACACAATGAGCAGTTCTTC
V: TRBV4-3; D: TRBD2; size: .; J: TRBJ2-2; CDR3: CASSRSGTPGELFF; DNA: TGCGCCAGCAGCCGGAGCGGGACCCCCGGGGAGCTGTTTTTT
V: TRBV6-5; D: .; size: many; J: TRBJ2-3; CDR3: CASSYSTAPQLATRSTDTQYF; DNA: TGTGCCAGCAGTTACTCGACAGCCCCACAACTCGCCACAAGAAGCACAGATACGCAGTATTTT
V: TRBV4-1; D: .; size: few; J: TRBJ1-2; CDR3: CASSTGPNNYGYTF; DNA: TGCGCCAGTTCAACAGGGCCTAATAACTATGGCTACACCTTC
V: TRBV14; D: .; size: many; J: TRBJ2-7; CDR3: CASSYSASSYEQYF; DNA: TGTGCCAGCAGCTACTCGGCCTCTTCCTACGAGCAGTACTTC
V: TRBV7-9; D: .; size: few; J: TRBJ2-1; CDR3: CASSYLENNEQFF; DNA: TGTGCCAGCAGCTATCTAGAAAACAATGAGCAGTTCTTC
V: TRBV6-2/TRBV6-3; D: TRBD1; size: many; J: TRBJ2-1; CDR3: CASTKRDSPYNEQFF; DNA: TGTGCCAGCACCAAACGGGACAGCCCCTACAATGAGCAGTTCTTC
V: TRBV5-6; D: .; size: few; J: TRBJ1-2; CDR3: CASSSVGLNYGYTF; DNA: TGTGCCAGCAGCTCCGTGGGCCTTAACTATGGCTACACCTTC
V: TRBV5-1; D: .; size: few; J: TRBJ2-7; CDR3: CASSLEPGPYEQYF; DNA: TGCGCCAGCAGCTTGGAGCCAGGACCTTACGAGCAGTACTTC
V: TRBV10-3; D: TRBD1; size: .; J: TRBJ2-7; CDR3: CAISEGDRGVYEQYF; DNA: TGTGCCATCAGTGAGGGTGACAGGGGGGTCTACGAGCAGTACTTC
V: TRBV18; D: TRBD1; size: many; J: TRBJ2-7; CDR3: CASSSPGTGFHEQYF; DNA: TGTGCCAGCTCTTCTCCCGGGACAGGGTTTCACGAGCAGTACTTC
V: TRBV24-1; D: TRBD2; size: few; J: TRBJ2-1; CDR3: CATSESGSYNEQFF; DNA: TGTGCCACCAGTGAGAGCGGGAGCTACAATGAGCAGTTCTTC
V: TRBV6-5; D: TRBD2; size: .; J: TRBJ2-1; CDR3: CASSYEGSGGGYNEQFF; DNA: TGTGCCAGCAGTTACGAGGGGTCGGGGGGGGGATACAATGAGCAGTTCTTC
V: TRBV4-2; D: .; size: .; J: TRBJ2-2; CDR3: CASSQLSGELFF; DNA: TGTGCCAGCAGCCAACTCTCGGGGGAGCTGTTTTTT
V: TRBV2; D: .; size: many; J: TRBJ1-5; CDR3: CASSEGGQGRQPQHF; DNA: TGTGCCAGCAGTGAAGGGGGGCAGGGCAGACAGCCCCAGCATTTT
V: TRBV19; D: TRBD2; size: many; J: TRBJ2-1; CDR3: CASSISGGSYNEQFF; DNA: TGTGCCAGTAGTATTTCGGGAGGGTCCTACAATGAGCAGTTCTTC
V: TRBV30; D: TRBD1; size: many; J: TRBJ2-7; CDR3: CAWGQGAYEQYF; DNA: TGTGCCTGGGGACAGGGGGCCTACGAGCAGTACTTC
V: TRBV7-9; D: TRBD2; size: many; J: TRBJ2-3; CDR3: CASSLGLAGGFEQYF; DNA: TGTGCCAGCAGCTTAGGTCTAGCGGGAGGATTTGAGCAGTATTTT
V: TRBV5-1; D: .; size: many; J: TRBJ1-1; CDR3: CASSWETRSAEAFF; DNA: TGCGCCAGCAGCTGGGAAACACGCTCCGCTGAAGCTTTCTTT
V: TRBV11-2; D: TRBD1; size: many; J: TRBJ2-7; CDR3: CASSSDRVYEQYF; DNA: TGTGCCAGCAGCTCAGACAGGGTCTACGAGCAGTACTTC
V: TRBV18; D: TRBD2; size: many; J: TRBJ2-5; CDR3: CASSTGLAGQETQYF; DNA: TGTGCCAGCTCAACTGGACTAGCGGGTCAAGAGACCCAGTACTTC
V: TRBV29-1; D: TRBD1; size: many; J: TRBJ1-1; CDR3: CSVLRQGLSNTEAFF; DNA: TGCAGCGTTCTTAGACAGGGGCTCTCGAACACTGAAGCTTTCTTT
V: TRBV4-2; D: TRBD1; size: .; J: TRBJ1-5; CDR3: CASSQGTGAIQPQHF; DNA: TGTGCCAGCAGCCAAGGAACAGGGGCGATTCAGCCCCAGCATTTT
V: TRBV14; D: .; size: many; J: TRBJ2-2; CDR3: CASSQRTALNTGELFF; DNA: TGTGCCAGCAGCCAGAGGACAGCCCTGAACACCGGGGAGCTGTTTTTT
V: TRBV18; D: .; size: few; J: TRBJ2-1; CDR3: CASSPPVAKYNEQFF; DNA: TGTGCCAGCTCACCACCGGTGGCCAAATACAATGAGCAGTTCTTC